These 24 T cell receptor beta chains share one sample of origin, sequenced in a study of cytomegalovirus exposure and HLA in healthy donors (dated 2017 in TCRdb). To prepare the library, the immunoSEQ multiplex PCR assay was applied. A mixture of 60 forward primers for TCR Vbeta segments and 13 reverse primers for TCR Jbeta segments was used in the multiplex PCR. Entries here come from immuneACCESS through TCRdb and include only in-frame sequences with V and J called. Some clones fail to appear in such tables; in the studies checked, an unresolved V gene covers under half of the shortfall, and the cause of the remainder is unknown. In this sample the table shows tens of thousands of clones, over 70% of which occur a single time. More than 2.5% of the sample belongs to the ten largest clones. The specimen sequenced was PBMCs. The receptor set was obtained from a man aged 50 to 59 in good health and CMV-seropositive.

This clone showed up just once. The chain links TRBV25-1 to TRBJ2-3; TRBD2 aligns across 9 bases. Germline V gene data show CDR1 as MGHDK and CDR2 as SYGVNS. With 6 bases clipped from V and 3 bases from J, the junction kept 7 bases outside the gene matches. CDR3 length: 15 residues. As DNA, the CDR3 is TGTGCCAGCAGCCTTAGCGGGAGCGGAACAGATACGCAGTATTTT. Amino acid sequence: CASSLSGSGTDTQYF.

This rearrangement joins TRBV18 to TRBJ2-1; 8 bases map to TRBD2. The CDR3 has 11 residues. Per the germline V gene, CDR1 is KGHSH and CDR2 is LQKENI. V lost 6 bases and J lost 14; bases outside the gene matches: 6. The CDR3 DNA follows: TGTGCCAGCTCCCGGGGGCGGGAGGAGTTCTTC. Translating gives CASSRGREEFF.

This clone occurred a few times. The chain recombines TRBV7-9 with TRBJ2-2, with D possibly matching TRBD1 (5 bases). Germline assignment: CDR1 SEHNR and CDR2 FQNEAQ (reference sequence). V lost 5 bases to trimming and J lost 6 bases, with 16 bases between them. The CDR3 is 15 amino acids. The CDR3: CASSPPFWGAGELFF. The CDR3 bases are TGTGCCAGCAGCCCCCCTTTTTGGGGCGCCGGGGAGCTGTTTTTT.

The J gene is TRBJ1-1, the V gene TRBV4-3, with D uncertain. Trimming removed 1 base from V and 0 bases from J, with 6 bases in between. CDR3 length: 14 residues. Germline CDR1 is LGHNA and CDR2 is YSLEER. The CDR3 protein is CASSQVLVNTEAFF. The DNA for the CDR3 is TGCGCCAGCAGCCAAGTTTTAGTGAACACTGAAGCTTTCTTT.

This clone has just a few counts. The V call is TRBV7-9, the J call TRBJ2-7; weak D call: TRBD1 (6 bases). The V end was cut by 4 bases, the J end by 3 bases, with 16 bases between. The CDR3 has 15 residues. Germline values: CDR1 SEHNR, CDR2 FQNEAQ (reference sequence). The CDR3 DNA follows: TGTGCCAGCAGCTCTTCCGGGACAATCTTCTACGAGCAGTACTTC. Amino acid sequence: CASSSSGTIFYEQYF.

This clone is a singleton in its sample. J is TRBJ2-5 and V is TRBV4-1, with TRBD1 matching over 10 bases. V was clipped by 2 bases and J by 5 bases; unmatched bases: 8. CDR3 size: 16 residues. Per germline, CDR1 MGHRA and CDR2 YSYEKL. The CDR3 loop is CASSQPGQGFIETQYF. The CDR3 bases are TGCGCCAGCAGCCAACCGGGACAGGGGTTTATCGAGACCCAGTACTTC.

This clone was recorded once. The conserved closing phenylalanine or tryptophan is absent in this CDR3, likely reflecting a read error. The chain couples TRBV29-1 to TRBJ2-7, with TRBD2 matching 13 bases. This CDR3 is built from 15 residues. The V and J ends lost 0 bases and 4 bases, in that order; junction bases with no gene match: 3. From germline, CDR1 is SQVTM and CDR2 ANQGSEA. CDR3 DNA: TGCAGCGTTGAAGATAAGGGACTAGCGGGGTACGAGCAGTACCTC. Its protein product is CSVEDKGLAGYEQYL.

V usage is TRBV7-9 and J usage is TRBJ1-2; TRBD1 matches at 7 bases. This CDR3 is built from 15 residues. The germline CDR1 and CDR2 sequences are SEHNR and FQNEAQ (reference sequence). J was trimmed by 4 bases and V by 4 bases; bases with no gene match: 9. The CDR3 DNA reads as TGTGCCAGCAGCTCATACAGGGGAACGTTCTATGGCTACACCTTC. Encoded protein: CASSSYRGTFYGYTF.

This chain uses TRBV5-1 with TRBJ1-2, with D possibly being TRBD1 (6 bases). V lost 3 bases to trimming and J lost 0 bases, with 15 bases between them. CDR3 length: 16 amino acids. Germline V gene lookup returns CDR1 SGHRS and CDR2 YFSETQ. The CDR3 DNA sequence: TGCGCCAGCAGCTCCGCCCGGGACACGACTAACTATGGCTACACCTTC. It yields the protein CASSSARDTTNYGYTF.

The CDR3 region is CASSYSTVQRNTEAFF. The CDR3 region has the DNA TGTGCCAGCAGTTACTCGACCGTACAGAGGAACACTGAAGCTTTCTTT. The chain joins TRBV6-5 to TRBJ1-1; D is unclear. CDR1 is MNHEY, CDR2 SVGAGI, per germline. This CDR3 has 16 amino acids. The V end lost 0 bases, the J end lost 1 base, and 12 bases lay between the germline ends.

This chain links TRBV7-9 with TRBJ2-5, with 7 bases that match TRBD2. The CDR3 has 13 amino acids. In germline, CDR1 is SEHNR, CDR2 FQNEAQ (reference sequence). Trimming removed 5 bases from V and 4 bases from J; junction bases left unmatched: 4. CDR3 protein: CASSQSGAETQYF. The CDR3 nucleotides read TGTGCCAGCAGCCAAAGCGGGGCAGAGACCCAGTACTTC. The complete variable domain, with remaining parts taken from reference TRBV7-9 and TRBJ2-5, reads DTGVSQNPRHKITKRGQNVTFRCDPISEHNRLYWYRQTLGQGPEFLTYFQNEAQLEKSRLLSDRFSAERPKGSFSTLEIQRTEQGDSAMYLCASSQSGAETQYFGPGTRLLVL.

The V gene is TRBV5-1, the J gene TRBJ2-7; D remains ambiguous. Germline assignment: CDR1 SGHRS and CDR2 YFSETQ. The CDR3 totals 14 residues. Trimming cost V 0 bases and J 5 bases, with 12 bases left between them. CDR3 amino acids: CASSLAPGIDEQYF. As DNA, the CDR3 is TGCGCCAGCAGCTTGGCCCCAGGTATCGACGAGCAGTACTTC.

The chain has TRBV2 and TRBJ1-3; 10 nucleotides agree with TRBD1. The CDR3 has 15 amino acids. Germline V gene data show CDR1 as SNHLY and CDR2 as FYNNEI. Losses at the gene ends were 6 bases for V and 0 bases for J; bases not matched to a gene: 2. CDR3 nucleotide sequence: TGTGCCAGCAGGAGGACAGGGGGCTCTGGAAACACCATATATTTT. Amino acid sequence: CASRRTGGSGNTIYF.

The rearrangement uses TRBV7-2 and TRBJ2-4, with D possibly matching TRBD1 (6 bases). Trimming took 5 bases from V and 8 from J, leaving 10 bases between them. CDR1 and CDR2 from the germline V gene are SGHTA and FQGNSA. CDR3 size: 12 residues. CDR3 region: CASSTGNDIQYF. CDR3 nucleotide sequence: TGTGCCAGCAGCACAGGGAATGACATTCAGTACTTC. Using reference TRBV7-2 and TRBJ2-4 for the parts outside the CDR3, the full variable domain is GAGVSQSPSNKVTEKGKDVELRCDPISGHTALYWYRQSLGQGLEFLIYFQGNSAPDKSGLPSDRFSAERTGGSVSTLTIQRTQQEDSAVYLCASSTGNDIQYFGAGTRLSVL.

In nucleotides, the CDR3 is TGCGCCAGCAGCCTGCCCCTCGGACAGGGCGACTACGAGCAGTACTTC. Translated, it gives CASSLPLGQGDYEQYF. The V and J genes are TRBV5-1 and TRBJ2-7, with 8 positions matching TRBD1. Germline V gene sequence: CDR1 SGHRS, CDR2 YFSETQ. This CDR3 comprises 16 residues. V trimming: 4 bases; J trimming: 3 bases; junction bases outside the gene matches: 12.

This chain's CDR3 is CAIRVGTANTEAFF. The DNA of the CDR3 is TGTGCCATCCGGGTCGGGACAGCGAACACTGAAGCTTTCTTT. The genes are TRBV7-8 and TRBJ1-1, with 7 bases aligning to TRBD1. This CDR3 contains 14 residues. CDR1 and CDR2 from the germline V gene are SGHVS and FQNEAQ. Losses at the gene ends were 10 bases for V and 1 base for J; bases not matched to a gene: 9.

This clone was seen a single time. The rearrangement links TRBV6-1 to TRBJ2-7; perhaps TRBD2 as D (6 bases). V was pared by 7 bases and J by 7 bases, with 17 bases between. CDR3 length: 13 residues. Germline CDR1 and CDR2: MNHNS and SASEGT. CDR3 nucleotides: TGTGCCAGCACCCCCGCGGGAACCTCGGAGCAGTACTTC. This translates into CASTPAGTSEQYF.

The rearrangement uses TRBV2 and TRBJ2-1; the match to TRBD2 covers 7 bases. CDR1 and CDR2 (germline): SNHLY, FYNNEI. V shed 2 bases, J shed 7 bases, and the junction held 11 bases outside the gene matches. CDR3 length: 16 residues. The CDR3 nucleotides are TGTGCCAGCAGTGAAATTATTCTTGGGACTACGAATGAGCAGTTCTTC. Translation gives CASSEIILGTTNEQFF.

The V gene is TRBV30, the J gene TRBJ2-5, with D possibly TRBD1 on 6 matching bases. Between the trimmed V and J ends, which lost 5 bases and 1 base, there was a span of 14 bases. Germline V gene data show CDR1 as GTSNPN and CDR2 as SVGIG (reference sequence). The CDR3 consists of 14 residues. The CDR3 sequence is CAWDYTGFQETQYF. The CDR3 nucleotides are TGTGCCTGGGATTATACAGGGTTCCAAGAGACCCAGTACTTC.

With respect to this clone: One end of the junction varies from germline; a read error may be responsible. The chain joins TRBV6-5 to TRBJ2-6, with D perhaps TRBD1 (5 bases). The CDR3 is made up of 13 amino acids. Per germline, CDR1 MNHEY and CDR2 SVGAGI. The CDR3 spells CASRESGANGLTF. CDR3 nucleotide sequence: TGTGCCAGCAGGGAGTCTGGGGCCAACGGCCTGACTTTC.

This clone has a single count. The V and J genes are TRBV5-8 and TRBJ2-1; no firm D call. Per the germline V gene, CDR1 is SGHTS and CDR2 is YDEGEE. CDR3 length: 14 amino acids. V lost 4 bases, J lost 3 bases, and 11 bases lay in between. The CDR3 loop reads CASSPLGVYNEQFF. CDR3 DNA: TGTGCCAGCAGCCCCCTTGGAGTCTACAATGAGCAGTTCTTC.

The chain uses TRBV12-5 and TRBJ2-3; 10 nucleotides agree with TRBD1. The CDR3 is 14 amino acids. The germline CDR1 and CDR2 sequences are LGHNT and FRNRAP. V gave up 5 bases and J gave up 3 bases; unmatched junction bases: 2. The CDR3 protein is CASGPGQGTDTQYF. In nucleotides, the CDR3 is TGTGCTAGTGGTCCGGGACAGGGGACAGATACGCAGTATTTT. Drawing the rest from reference TRBV12-5 and TRBJ2-3, the complete variable domain is DARVTQTPRHKVTEMGQEVTMRCQPILGHNTVFWYRQTMMQGLELLAYFRNRAPLDDSGMPKDRFSAEMPDATLATLKIQPSEPRDSAVYFCASGPGQGTDTQYFGPGTRLTVL.

The gene calls are TRBV7-3 and TRBJ2-7; D is possibly TRBD1 (5 bases). Germline CDR1 is SGHTA and CDR2 is FQGTGA. This CDR3 contains 14 residues. V lost 2 bases and J lost 6, with 14 bases in between. CDR3 in amino acids: CASSLSAGLGEQYF. The DNA of the CDR3 is TGTGCCAGCAGCTTATCGGCAGGGCTAGGCGAGCAGTACTTC. Complete variable domain (other parts from reference TRBV7-3 and TRBJ2-7): GAGVSQTPSNKVTEKGKYVELRCDPISGHTALYWYRQSLGQGPEFLIYFQGTGAADDSGLPNDRFFAVRPEGSVSTLKIQRTERGDSAVYLCASSLSAGLGEQYFGPGTRLTVT.

The V call is TRBV5-5, the J call TRBJ2-1; 7 nucleotides agree with TRBD1. The CDR3 covers 16 residues. Germline CDR1 reads SGHKS; CDR2 reads YYEKEE (reference sequence). The ends lost 0 bases at V and 7 bases at J; junction bases unmatched: 10. The CDR3 sequence is CASSLGSGTVLNEQFF. The CDR3 bases are TGTGCCAGCAGCTTGGGTTCCGGGACAGTTTTGAATGAGCAGTTCTTC.